Shown below are 5 T cell receptor beta chains from a single sample sequenced in a study of cytomegalovirus exposure and HLA in healthy donors. Sequenced by immunoSEQ multiplex PCR; TCRdb stores in-frame clones only, minus some. Of approximately 180,000 clones in the sample, 86% were seen once. Sample: PBMCs. The receptors were gathered from a woman between 18 and 29 years old in good health and CMV-seronegative.

The chain employs TRBV5-1 and TRBJ1-2; the match to TRBD1 covers 7 bases. The CDR3 consists of 15 residues. Looked up from germline, CDR1 is SGHRS and CDR2 is YFSETQ. With 0 bases clipped from V and 0 bases from J, the junction kept 2 bases outside the gene matches. DNA for the CDR3: TGCGCCAGCAGCTTGGAGGGGGCGGCTAACTATGGCTACACCTTC. It translates to CASSLEGAANYGYTF.

Here the CDR3 reads CASSPGQGYNQPQHF. The CDR3 nucleotides read TGTGCCAGCAGCCCCGGACAGGGCTACAATCAGCCCCAGCATTTT. V and J are TRBV16 and TRBJ1-5, with 8 nucleotides matching TRBD1. V lost 4 bases, J lost 3 bases, and 5 bases stayed unmatched. The CDR3 runs 15 residues. Germline V gives CDR1 KGHSY, CDR2 FQNENV.

The rearrangement uses TRBV2 and TRBJ2-3; 7 nucleotides match TRBD2. Trimming took 2 bases from V and 4 from J; bases not matched to a gene: 6. Germline V lookup: CDR1 SNHLY, CDR2 FYNNEI. This CDR3 contains 15 residues. DNA of the CDR3: TGTGCCAGCAGTGAATTAGGCGGGGGTTCAGATACGCAGTATTTT. Translating it yields CASSELGGGSDTQYF.

Points on this clone: The sample contains more than one DNA sequence encoding this CDR3. The V call is TRBV25-1, the J call TRBJ2-1; 7 bases are a match to TRBD2. CDR3 length: 13 residues. The V gene end was trimmed by 1 base and the J gene end by 7 bases; junction bases not matched to a gene: 1. Germline lookup yields CDR1 MGHDK and CDR2 SYGVNS. Here the CDR3 reads CASSEWGGNEQFF. The CDR3 DNA is TGTGCCAGCAGTGAATGGGGAGGGAATGAGCAGTTCTTC.

The V call is TRBV27, the J call TRBJ1-2, with 8 positions matching TRBD1. This CDR3 region has 13 residues. V shed 5 bases and J 4 bases; nucleotides not matched to a gene: 3. Germline loops: CDR1 MNHEY, CDR2 SMNVEV (reference sequence). The CDR3 loop reads CASSGQGTYGYTF. The CDR3 nucleotides are TGTGCCAGCAGTGGACAGGGCACCTATGGCTACACCTTC.